This TCR beta chain was obtained from a study of cytomegalovirus exposure and HLA in healthy donors. Study details: HLA-typed donors were the source of about 85 million unique TCRs held in an early data release. The study's findings and limits: Being indistinguishable, some V segments were excluded, TRBV6-2 and TRBV6-3 among them.

Amplification used 60 Vbeta primers and 13 Jbeta primers. Data came from immunoSEQ multiplex PCR; TCRdb stores just in-frame clones and leaves some out. The repertoire holds tens of thousands of clones, with roughly 84% as singletons. On this clone: Its antigen is undetermined.

The CDR3 spans 14 residues. The germline V gene encodes CDR1 MNHEY and CDR2 SMNVEV (reference sequence). V was cut by 8 bases and J by 6 bases, with 19 bases left in between. The source is a woman under 30 in good health and CMV-seronegative. What was sequenced was PBMCs. The J gene is TRBJ1-2, the V gene TRBV27; no definite D call. This CDR3 reads CASRSRGEKDGYTF. The CDR3, as DNA: TGTGCCAGCCGTTCCCGTGGGGAGAAGGATGGCTACACCTTC.